This note documents a single TCR beta chain sequence. The target antigen is unknown. This sample is drawn from a study of cytomegalovirus exposure and HLA in healthy donors. Study-wide findings and caveats: As was reported, the classifier diagnosed cytomegalovirus status with high specificity and sensitivity. Subsequent analysis found a tendency for first-cohort TCR clusters to co-occur within the 95 to 150 validation repertoires. Most observed TCR sequences were rare, whereas some public TCRs were detected in many donors.

Germline assignment: CDR1 LNHDA and CDR2 SQIVND (reference sequence). V gave up 7 bases and J gave up 2 bases; unmatched junction bases: 15. The CDR3 has 18 residues. Method: immunoSEQ multiplex PCR; TCRdb's copy keeps in-frame clones and lacks some. The sample contains some 110,000 clones, 86% of which appear only once. This TCR was sampled from a man aged 18 to 30 in good health and CMV-seronegative. The sequencing input was PBMCs. The chain recombines TRBV19 with TRBJ1-5, with 9 bases fitting TRBD1. The CDR3: CASTAGTGIGAGNQPQHF. For the CDR3, the DNA is TGTGCCAGTACCGCCGGGACAGGGATCGGTGCGGGCAATCAGCCCCAGCATTTT.